These 5 T cell receptor beta chains came from one sample sequenced in a study of human T cells and chemical hapten exposure (dated by TCRdb to 2020 to 2023). The time point label here, explained by the study, means: healthy volunteer bleed at 2 weeks. Total RNA was isolated from unfractionated whole blood collected in Tempus Blood RNA tubes. Library creation used RACE. Sequenced using a NextSeq 500. TCRdb ran its own pipeline on the public reads, namely fastp trimming at Q25 and MiXCR clone calling, and kept in-frame beta chains. Rows are combined by CDR3 protein, so each entry shows the most common genes and DNA. For this sample there are about 45,000 distinct CDR3 sequences; about 3.9% appear just once. Of the sample, around 1.6% is held by the ten largest clones. Sequenced sample: whole blood. These receptors came from a female donor in good health. Some clones in this sample may be carry-over from other donors' samples.

The rearrangement joins TRBV12-3 or TRBV12-4 to TRBJ2-3; D not certain. There are 13 residues in the CDR3. Trimming pared 2 bases from V and 7 bases from J, leaving 10 bases between. CDR3 DNA sequence: TGTGCCAGCAGTTTAACAGCTAGGCATACGCAGTATTTT. Translated: CASSLTARHTQYF.

This clonotype was recorded many times. V is TRBV7-9 and J is TRBJ2-3, with D unresolved. CDR3 length equals 15 residues. Between the trimmed V and J ends, which lost 0 bases and 2 bases, there was a span of 9 bases. Per germline, CDR1 SEHNR and CDR2 FQNEAQ (reference sequence). In DNA form, the CDR3 reads TGTGCCAGCAGCTTAGCGTCTAGGAACACAGATACGCAGTATTTT. This translates into CASSLASRNTDTQYF.

This clonotype showed up many times. The rearrangement uses TRBV29-1 and TRBJ1-5, with 7 bases aligning to TRBD1. Per germline, CDR1 SQVTM and CDR2 ANQGSEA. J lost 0 bases, V lost 7 bases, and 6 bases had no gene match. This CDR3 contains 14 residues. This CDR3 is CSARTGDSNQPQHF. The CDR3, as DNA: TGCAGCGCTCGGACAGGAGATAGCAATCAGCCCCAGCATTTT. The whole variable domain, filled in from reference TRBV29-1 and TRBJ1-5, reads SAVISQKPSRDICQRGTSLTIQCQVDSQVTMMFWYRQQPGQSLTLIATANQGSEATYESGFVIDKFPISRPNLTFSTLTVSNMSPEDSSIYLCSARTGDSNQPQHFGDGTRLSIL.

This clonotype occurred a few times. A much more abundant neighbour one base away suggests this may be a read error. This chain links TRBV7-2 with TRBJ1-1; D is possibly TRBD1 (6 bases). CDR1 and CDR2 from the germline V gene are SGHTA and FQGNSA. This CDR3 spans 14 amino acids. With 2 bases removed from V and 4 bases from J, the gap between germline ends came to 11 bases. CDR3: CASSLKGGGTEAFF. Here the CDR3 DNA reads TGTGCCAGCAGCTTAAAGGGGGGGGGCACTGAAGCTTTCTTT.

V usage is TRBV5-1 and J usage is TRBJ2-7; 10 bases agree with TRBD1. Trimming took 0 bases from V and 2 from J; bases not matched to a gene: 5. The CDR3 length is 16 residues. Germline V gene lookup returns CDR1 SGHRS and CDR2 YFSETQ. The CDR3 nucleotides are TGCGCCAGCAGCTTGGCCGGGGGACAGGGGACCTACGAGCAGTACTTC. This codes for CASSLAGGQGTYEQYF.